Listed below are T cell receptor beta chains from one sample, sequenced in a study of tumor T cells in aggressive B-cell lymphoma. TCRdb keeps only in-frame clones here, not all; method: immunoSEQ multiplex PCR. Of 1,000 or so clones in the sample, 82% were seen once. Sequencing input: tumor tissue. The receptor set was obtained from an adult with diffuse large B cell lymphoma. Both conserved end residues are part of each CDR3.

length: 13
V: TRBV29-1
J: TRBJ2-5
CDR3: CSVETGGAETQYF

length: 14
V: TRBV30
J: TRBJ1-2
CDR3: CAWTHGDSLYGYTF

length: 13
V: TRBV7-9
J: TRBJ2-7
CDR3: CASSFAGHYEQYF

length: 14
V: TRBV2
J: TRBJ1-5
CDR3: CASSFYGREQPQHF

length: 14
V: TRBV5-6
J: TRBJ1-2
CDR3: CASSQWTVSNGYTF

length: 13
V: TRBV2
J: TRBJ2-5
CDR3: CASRGTGLETQYF

length: 17
V: TRBV7-2
J: TRBJ1-2
CDR3: CASSQGTGWIGNYGYTF

length: 16
V: TRBV9
J: TRBJ2-1
CDR3: CASSVAGGGLGNEQFF

length: 13
V: TRBV2
J: TRBJ1-6
CDR3: CASTMEQGSPLHF

length: 13
V: TRBV7-2
J: TRBJ1-3
CDR3: CASSFPGGNTIYF

length: 12
V: TRBV5-1
J: TRBJ1-2
CDR3: CASSLESYGYTF

length: 12
V: TRBV5-1
J: TRBJ2-7
CDR3: CASSLRGDEQYF

length: 15
V: TRBV18
J: TRBJ2-1
CDR3: CASSPVGTGYNEQFF

length: 15
V: TRBV11-1
J: TRBJ2-7
CDR3: CASSLGPEATYEQYF

length: 12
V: TRBV7-8
J: TRBJ2-7
CDR3: CASSDAGYEQYF

length: 16
V: TRBV11-2
J: TRBJ2-5
CDR3: CASSLGAGLWKETQYF

length: 16
V: TRBV9
J: TRBJ1-1
CDR3: CASSVEGQGAVAEAFF

length: 13
V: TRBV4-1
J: TRBJ1-2
CDR3: CASSLTGTYGYTF

length: 14
V: TRBV11-1
J: TRBJ2-1
CDR3: CASSRTSGIHEQFF

length: 15
V: TRBV28
J: TRBJ2-3
CDR3: CASSLMEGRGDTQYF

length: 18
V: TRBV7-4
J: TRBJ1-5
CDR3: CASSLQRNTKISNQPQHF

length: 15
V: TRBV7-9
J: TRBJ2-2
CDR3: CASSRDRGRTGELFF

length: 14
V: TRBV5-6
J: TRBJ1-2
CDR3: CASSLGALAHGYTF

length: 16
V: TRBV11-1
J: TRBJ2-1
CDR3: CASSLRDGGSYNEQFF

length: 12
V: TRBV5-1
J: TRBJ2-5
CDR3: CASSVLKETQYF

length: 14
V: TRBV6-5
J: TRBJ2-7
CDR3: CASSYSADSYEQYF

length: 15
V: TRBV5-8
J: TRBJ1-5
CDR3: CASSGEIGVNQPQHF

length: 11
V: TRBV7-9
J: TRBJ2-1
CDR3: CASSLTNEQFF

length: 14
V: TRBV19
J: TRBJ2-4
CDR3: CASSTGQGVNIQYF

length: 14
V: TRBV4-1
J: TRBJ1-2
CDR3: CASSQQGAFYGYTF

length: 11
V: TRBV25-1
J: TRBJ1-1
CDR3: CASSELTEAFF

length: 14
V: TRBV6-5
J: TRBJ2-7
CDR3: CASSFGPAGDEQYF

length: 15
V: TRBV29-1
J: TRBJ2-1
CDR3: CSVELRDTTYNEQFF

length: 14
V: TRBV19
J: TRBJ1-1
CDR3: CASSVASSNTEAFF

length: 16
V: TRBV7-2
J: TRBJ2-2
CDR3: CASSLPRGGSVGELFF

length: 20
V: TRBV14
J: TRBJ2-1
CDR3: CASSQDFTSGGAGVVDEQFF

length: 13
V: TRBV30
J: TRBJ2-1
CDR3: CAWQVLSGNEQFF

length: 15
V: TRBV9
J: TRBJ2-3
CDR3: CASSVELAGTDTQYF

length: 15
V: TRBV9
J: TRBJ2-1
CDR3: CASSVGAGGRNEQFF